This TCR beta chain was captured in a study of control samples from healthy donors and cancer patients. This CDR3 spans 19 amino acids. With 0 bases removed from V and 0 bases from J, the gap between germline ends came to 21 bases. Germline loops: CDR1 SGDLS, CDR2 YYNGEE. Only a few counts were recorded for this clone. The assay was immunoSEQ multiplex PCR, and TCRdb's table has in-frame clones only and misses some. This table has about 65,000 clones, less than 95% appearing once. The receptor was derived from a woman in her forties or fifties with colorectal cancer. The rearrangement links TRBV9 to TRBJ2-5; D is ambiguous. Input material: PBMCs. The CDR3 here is CASSVVGFLLLPYQETQYF. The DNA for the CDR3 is TGTGCCAGCAGCGTAGTGGGCTTCCTATTGCTCCCCTACCAAGAGACCCAGTACTTC.